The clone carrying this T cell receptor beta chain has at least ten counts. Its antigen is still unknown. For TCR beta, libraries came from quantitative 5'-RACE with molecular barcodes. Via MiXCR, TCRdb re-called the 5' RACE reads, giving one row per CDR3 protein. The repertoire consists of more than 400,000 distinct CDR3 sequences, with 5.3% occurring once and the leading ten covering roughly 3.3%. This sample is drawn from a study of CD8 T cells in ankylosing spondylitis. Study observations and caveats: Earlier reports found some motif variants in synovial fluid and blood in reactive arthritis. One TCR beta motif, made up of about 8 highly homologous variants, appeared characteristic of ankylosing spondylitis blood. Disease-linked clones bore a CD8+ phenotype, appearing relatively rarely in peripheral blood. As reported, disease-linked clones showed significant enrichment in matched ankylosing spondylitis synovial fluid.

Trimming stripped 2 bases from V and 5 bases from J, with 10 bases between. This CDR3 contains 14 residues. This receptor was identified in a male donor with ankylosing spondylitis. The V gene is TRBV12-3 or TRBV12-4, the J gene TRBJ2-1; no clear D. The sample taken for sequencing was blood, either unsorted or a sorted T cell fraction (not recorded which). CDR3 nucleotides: TGTGCCAGCAGTTTAAACCCGTACGACAATGAGCAGTTCTTC. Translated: CASSLNPYDNEQFF.